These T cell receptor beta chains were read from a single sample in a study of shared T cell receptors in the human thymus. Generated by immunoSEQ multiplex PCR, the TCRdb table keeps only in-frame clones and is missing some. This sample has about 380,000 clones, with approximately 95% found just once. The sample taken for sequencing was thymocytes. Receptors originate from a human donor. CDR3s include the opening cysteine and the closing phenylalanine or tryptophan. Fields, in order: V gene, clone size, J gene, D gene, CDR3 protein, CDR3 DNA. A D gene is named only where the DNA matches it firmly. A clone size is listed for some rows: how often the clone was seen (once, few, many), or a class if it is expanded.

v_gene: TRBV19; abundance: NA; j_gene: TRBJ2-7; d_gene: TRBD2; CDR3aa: CASSGTGLANSYEQYF; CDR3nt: TGTGCCAGTAGTGGGACGGGACTAGCGAACTCCTACGAGCAGTACTTC
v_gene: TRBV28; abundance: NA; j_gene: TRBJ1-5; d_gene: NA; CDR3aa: CASSSTGCNQPQHF; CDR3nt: TGTGCCAGCAGCTCCACAGGGTGCAATCAGCCCCAGCATTTT
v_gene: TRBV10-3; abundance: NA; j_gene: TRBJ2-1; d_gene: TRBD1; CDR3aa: CAISLGQEKFF; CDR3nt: TGTGCCATCAGCTTAGGACAGGAGAAGTTCTTC
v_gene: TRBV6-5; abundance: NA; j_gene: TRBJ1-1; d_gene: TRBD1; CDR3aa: CASRKQGYRNTEAFF; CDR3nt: TGTGCCAGCAGAAAACAGGGGTACAGGAACACTGAAGCTTTCTTT
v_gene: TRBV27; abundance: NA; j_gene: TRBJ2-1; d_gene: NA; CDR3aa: CASSSPFIDEQFF; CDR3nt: TGTGCCAGCAGTTCCCCATTTATAGATGAGCAGTTCTTC
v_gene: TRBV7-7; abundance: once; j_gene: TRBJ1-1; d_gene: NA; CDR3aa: CASSQGGTEAFF; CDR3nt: TGTGCTAGTTCGCAGGGAGGCACTGAAGCTTTCTTT
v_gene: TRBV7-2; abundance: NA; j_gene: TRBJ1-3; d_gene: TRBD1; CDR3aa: CASSRPRQGSSGNTIYF; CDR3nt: TGTGCCAGCAGCCGACCCCGACAGGGTAGCTCTGGAAACACCATATATTTT
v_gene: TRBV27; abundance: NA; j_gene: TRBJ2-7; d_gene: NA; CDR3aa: CASRVRGKSSYEQYF; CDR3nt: TGTGCCAGCAGGGTGAGAGGGAAGAGCTCCTACGAGCAGTACTTC
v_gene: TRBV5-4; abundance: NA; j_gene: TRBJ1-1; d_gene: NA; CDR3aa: CASSLEEGPSEAFF; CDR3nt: TGTGCCAGCAGCTTGGAGGAGGGCCCTTCTGAAGCTTTCTTT
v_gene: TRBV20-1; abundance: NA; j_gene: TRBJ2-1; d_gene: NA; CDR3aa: CSAVRGNEQFF; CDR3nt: TGCAGTGCTGTGAGGGGCAATGAGCAGTTCTTC
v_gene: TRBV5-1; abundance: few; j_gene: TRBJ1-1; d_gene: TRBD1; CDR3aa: CASSLAAGGNTEAFF; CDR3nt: TGCGCCAGCAGCTTGGCTGCAGGGGGGAACACTGAAGCTTTCTTT
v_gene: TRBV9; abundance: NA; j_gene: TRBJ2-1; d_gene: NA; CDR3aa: CASSPLGLPNEQFF; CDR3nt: TGTGCCAGCAGCCCCCTGGGGCTCCCCAATGAGCAGTTCTTC
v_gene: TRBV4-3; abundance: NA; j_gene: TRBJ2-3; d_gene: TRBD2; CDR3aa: CASSETPSSGRAPDTQYF; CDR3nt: TGCGCCAGCAGCGAAACCCCCTCTAGCGGGAGGGCCCCAGATACGCAGTATTTT
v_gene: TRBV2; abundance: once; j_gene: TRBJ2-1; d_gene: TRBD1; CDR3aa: CAASRDRSYNEQFF; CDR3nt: TGTGCCGCCTCCCGGGACAGGTCCTACAATGAGCAGTTCTTC
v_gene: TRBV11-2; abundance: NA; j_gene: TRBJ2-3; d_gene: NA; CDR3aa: CASSQGRYRANTDTQYF; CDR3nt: TGTGCCAGCAGCCAGGGACGGTATAGAGCCAACACAGATACGCAGTATTTT
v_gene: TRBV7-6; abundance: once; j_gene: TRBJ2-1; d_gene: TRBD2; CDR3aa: CASKLAGDMNEQFF; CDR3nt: TGTGCCAGCAAACTAGCGGGAGATATGAATGAGCAGTTCTTC
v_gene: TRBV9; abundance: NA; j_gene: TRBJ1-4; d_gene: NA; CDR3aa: CASSPGTVVATNEKLFF; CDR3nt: TGTGCCAGCAGCCCCGGGACTGTTGTTGCAACTAATGAAAAACTGTTTTTT
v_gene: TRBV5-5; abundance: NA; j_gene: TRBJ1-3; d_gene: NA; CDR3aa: CASSSRGGSTPQGNTIYF; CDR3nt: TGTGCCAGCAGCTCTAGAGGGGGGTCCACTCCACAAGGAAACACCATATATTTT
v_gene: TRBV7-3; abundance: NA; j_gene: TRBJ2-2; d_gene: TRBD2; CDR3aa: CASSLDDSSGPFGTGELFF; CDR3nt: TGTGCCAGCAGCCTAGACGACTCTAGCGGGCCGTTCGGCACCGGGGAGCTGTTTTTT
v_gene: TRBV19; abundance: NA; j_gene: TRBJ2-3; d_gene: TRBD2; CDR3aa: CASSGLAGGTDTQYF; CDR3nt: TGTGCCAGTAGTGGACTAGCGGGAGGCACAGATACGCAGTATTTT
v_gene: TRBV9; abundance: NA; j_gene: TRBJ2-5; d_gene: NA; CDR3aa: CASSGHLQETQYF; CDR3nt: TGTGCCAGCAGCGGGCACTTACAAGAGACCCAGTACTTC
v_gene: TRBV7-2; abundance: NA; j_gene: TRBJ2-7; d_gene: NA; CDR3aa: CATLTRGSVGYEQYF; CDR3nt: TGTGCCACCCTCACCCGCGGGTCCGTGGGGTACGAGCAGTACTTC
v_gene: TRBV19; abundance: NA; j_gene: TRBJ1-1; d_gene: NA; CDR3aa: CATLAGRLPTEAFF; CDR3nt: TGTGCCACCTTGGCAGGGCGACTACCCACTGAAGCTTTCTTT
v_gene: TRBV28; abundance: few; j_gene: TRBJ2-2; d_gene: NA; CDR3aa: CASTWTLQTTGELFF; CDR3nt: TGTGCCAGCACCTGGACCCTTCAAACCACCGGGGAGCTGTTTTTT
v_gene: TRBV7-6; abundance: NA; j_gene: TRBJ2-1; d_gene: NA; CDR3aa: CASSLNDRREQFF; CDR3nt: TGTGCCAGCAGCTTAAACGATCGACGGGAGCAGTTCTTC
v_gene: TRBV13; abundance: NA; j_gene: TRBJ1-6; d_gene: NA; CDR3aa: CASSQGSDSPYSPLHF; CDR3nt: TGTGCCAGCAGCCAGGGGTCTGACAGCCCCTATTCACCCCTCCACTTT
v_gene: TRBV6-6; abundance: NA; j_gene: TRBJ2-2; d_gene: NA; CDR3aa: CASSYPPGYTGELFF; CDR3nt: TGTGCCAGCAGTTACCCTCCAGGGTACACCGGGGAGCTGTTTTTT
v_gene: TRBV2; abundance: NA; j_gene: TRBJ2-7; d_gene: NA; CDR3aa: CASSGGQGRYF; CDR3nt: TGTGCCAGCAGTGGAGGGCAGGGAAGATACTTC
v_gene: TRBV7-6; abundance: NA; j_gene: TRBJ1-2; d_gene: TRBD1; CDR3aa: CASSVSWTGKGYTF; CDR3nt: TGTGCCAGCAGCGTTAGTTGGACAGGGAAAGGCTACACCTTC
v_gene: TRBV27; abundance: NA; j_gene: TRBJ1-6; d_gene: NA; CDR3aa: CASRPKWGHNSPLHF; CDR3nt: TGTGCCAGCAGACCGAAATGGGGACATAATTCACCCCTCCACTTT
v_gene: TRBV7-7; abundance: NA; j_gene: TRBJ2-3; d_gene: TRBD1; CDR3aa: CASSFLGTGGFTDTQYF; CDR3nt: TGTGCTAGCAGCTTTTTGGGGACAGGGGGCTTCACAGATACGCAGTATTTT
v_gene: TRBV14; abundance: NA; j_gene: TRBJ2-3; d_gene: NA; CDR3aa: CASSQGVIPTDTQYF; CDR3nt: TGTGCCAGCAGCCAAGGCGTCATCCCCACAGATACGCAGTATTTT
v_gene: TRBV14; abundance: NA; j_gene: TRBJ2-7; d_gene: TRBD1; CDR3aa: CASSQEDRSYEQYF; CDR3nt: TGTGCCAGCAGCCAAGAGGACAGGTCCTACGAGCAGTACTTC
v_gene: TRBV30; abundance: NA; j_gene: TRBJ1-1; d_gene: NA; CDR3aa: CAWTSWEGRKEAFF; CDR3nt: TGTGCCTGGACCTCCTGGGAAGGGCGAAAAGAAGCTTTCTTT
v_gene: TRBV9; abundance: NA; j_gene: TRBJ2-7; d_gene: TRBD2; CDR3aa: CASSVAGLVGGEQYF; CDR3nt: TGTGCCAGCAGCGTAGCTGGACTAGTGGGGGGCGAGCAGTACTTC
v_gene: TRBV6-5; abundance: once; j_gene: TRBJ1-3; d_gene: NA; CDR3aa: CASKNGHSGNTIYF; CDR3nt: TGTGCCAGCAAAAACGGTCACTCTGGAAACACCATATATTTT
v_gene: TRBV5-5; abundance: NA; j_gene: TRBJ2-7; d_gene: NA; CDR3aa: CASSLMEGSSYEQYF; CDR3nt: TGTGCCAGCAGCCTAATGGAGGGGAGCTCCTACGAGCAGTACTTC
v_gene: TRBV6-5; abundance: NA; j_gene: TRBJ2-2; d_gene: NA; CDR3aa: CASSYADFTGELFF; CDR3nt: TGTGCCAGCAGTTACGCAGACTTCACCGGGGAGCTGTTTTTT
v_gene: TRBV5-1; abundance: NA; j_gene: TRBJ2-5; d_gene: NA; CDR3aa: CASSLGTPGVADHQETQYF; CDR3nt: TGCGCCAGCAGCTTGGGAACCCCCGGGGTAGCGGACCATCAAGAGACCCAGTACTTC
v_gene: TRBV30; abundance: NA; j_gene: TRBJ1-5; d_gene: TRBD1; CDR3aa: CAWSTDRGHQPQHF; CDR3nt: TGTGCCTGGAGTACGGACAGGGGACATCAGCCCCAGCATTTT